These 20 T cell receptor beta chains were all obtained from the same sample, sequenced in a study of beta chain features in type 1 diabetes. The whole isolated RNA underwent reverse transcription, so sequencing captured expressed TCRB transcripts. Using immunoSEQ multiplex PCR, the repertoire was profiled, and TCRdb retains in-frame clones only, with some absent. The sample includes about 290,000 clones, under 8.5% of them seen just once. The sample taken for sequencing was central memory CD4+ T cells from blood. These receptors originate from a woman aged 18-30 years in good health.

This clone was seen a few times. CDR3 loop: CASSLGGTGGGNEQFF. CDR3 DNA: TGTGCCAGCAGCTTAGGTGGGACCGGCGGTGGCAATGAGCAGTTCTTC. The J gene is TRBJ2-1, the V gene TRBV7-2; D is perhaps TRBD1 or TRBD2 (5 bases each). This CDR3 has 16 amino acids. The V gene's germline CDR1 is SGHTA and CDR2 FQGNSA. The V gene lost 1 base and the J gene lost 6 bases, with 16 bases spanning the gap.

This clone was found many times. This chain uses TRBV14 with TRBJ2-5, with D possibly being TRBD2 (6 bases). The CDR3 is 16 residues long. Germline V CDR1 and CDR2: SGHDN, FVKESK. Deletions cut 1 base from V and 4 bases from J, with 16 bases between. This chain's CDR3 is CASSQVGGLRRETQYF. As DNA, the CDR3 is TGTGCCAGCAGCCAAGTTGGAGGGTTAAGGAGAGAGACCCAGTACTTC.

This clone has just a few counts. At one end the junction does not follow the germline gene, possibly because of a read error. V is TRBV7-7 and J is TRBJ2-5; possible D gene TRBD2, 6 bases. From germline, CDR1 is SSHAT and CDR2 FNYEAQ (reference sequence). CDR3 length equals 15 residues. The CDR3 spells CASSGGGTTQETQYF. The CDR3 coding sequence is TGTGCTAGCAGCGGCGGAGGGACCACGCAAGAGACCCAGTACTTC.

The rearrangement links TRBV4-2 to TRBJ2-5, with TRBD2 matching over 9 bases. The CDR3 is made up of 17 amino acids. Germline CDR1 and CDR2: LGHNA and YNFKEQ. V lost 4 bases, J lost 1 base, and 10 bases stayed unmatched. CDR3 DNA: TGTGCCAGCAGCCCGGAACGTCGAGCGGGGGGCCAAGAGACCCAGTACTTC. Protein sequence: CASSPERRAGGQETQYF.

This clone came up a few times. This rearrangement joins TRBV7-2 to TRBJ1-4; tentatively, D is TRBD1 (5 bases). The CDR3 consists of 15 residues. The germline gives CDR1 SGHTA, CDR2 FQGNSA. The V end lost 5 bases, the J end lost 7 bases, and 17 bases lay between the germline ends. CDR3 DNA: TGTGCCAGCAGCCCTCAGGGAGAGGGTAGTGAAAAACTGTTTTTT. Translating it yields CASSPQGEGSEKLFF.

This clone has more than one count but fewer than ten. The CDR3 spells CASSLDIQGEPFF. The CDR3 DNA reads TGTGCCAGCAGCTTAGATATACAGGGGGAGCCCTTCTTC. V and J are TRBV7-3 and TRBJ2-1, with 8 bases identical to TRBD1. The CDR3 runs 13 residues. Per the germline V gene, CDR1 is SGHTA and CDR2 is FQGTGA. The J segment lost 16 bases and the V segment lost 2 bases, leaving 10 bases of the junction unmatched.

This chain links TRBV7-8 with TRBJ2-1; no definite D call. Trimming stripped 0 bases from V and 5 bases from J, with 11 bases between. The CDR3 is 15 residues long. The germline gives CDR1 SGHVS, CDR2 FQNEAQ. The CDR3, as DNA: TGTGCCAGCAGCTTAGCCAACCAAAGGAACAATGAGCAGTTCTTC. Translating it yields CASSLANQRNNEQFF.

This chain connects TRBV7-2 to TRBJ1-2; D gene ambiguous. CDR1 is SGHTA and CDR2 is FQGNSA in the germline V gene. The V gene lost 1 base and the J gene lost 3 bases, with 9 bases spanning the gap. CDR3 length equals 14 residues. CDR3 coding DNA: TGTGCCAGCAGCTTAGTCGTTGAATACTATGGCTACACCTTC. This codes for CASSLVVEYYGYTF.

This clone has just a few counts. This sequence joins TRBV28 and TRBJ1-3; a possible D gene is TRBD1 (5 bases). Germline V gene lookup returns CDR1 MDHEN and CDR2 SYDVKM. CDR3 length: 13 amino acids. V lost 5 bases to trimming and J lost 5 bases, with 10 bases between them. For the CDR3, the DNA is TGTGCCAGCAGTCCCGGGACTCGAAACACCATATATTTT. This translates into CASSPGTRNTIYF. The full variable domain, in which reference TRBV28 and TRBJ1-3 provide the parts outside the CDR3, is DVKVTQSSRYLVKRTGEKVFLECVQDMDHENMFWYRQDPGLGLRLIYFSYDVKMKEKGDIPEGYSVSREKKERFSLILESASTNQTSMYLCASSPGTRNTIYFGEGSWLTVV.

Ten or more counts support this clone. The V and J genes are TRBV11-2 and TRBJ2-1, with D possibly matching TRBD2 (5 bases). CDR1 and CDR2 (germline): SGHAT, FQNNGV. The V end was cut by 1 base, the J end by 8 bases, with 12 bases between. The CDR3 is 14 amino acids. The CDR3 loop is CASSLGLSDYEQFF. The CDR3 coding sequence is TGTGCCAGCAGCTTAGGACTGTCGGACTATGAGCAGTTCTTC.

This clone was observed a few times. This chain links TRBV29-1 with TRBJ1-2; D is unclear. The germline V and J ends were trimmed by 6 bases and 4 bases, with 18 bases remaining between them. This CDR3 is built from 14 residues. Germline values: CDR1 SQVTM, CDR2 ANQGSEA. CDR3 in DNA: TGCAGCGTCTTACTCAATCTCGGCCCCTATGGCTACACCTTC. Its protein is CSVLLNLGPYGYTF.

This clone was detected a few times. The chain joins TRBV7-9 to TRBJ2-2; TRBD1 is a possible D gene (9 bases). The germline V gene encodes CDR1 SEHNR and CDR2 FQNEAQ (reference sequence). The CDR3 length is 17 residues. The V gene lost 3 bases and the J gene lost 5 bases, with 19 bases spanning the gap. CDR3 nucleotides: TGTGCCAGCAGCTTCGCGGGGGGACAGGGAGGAACCGGGGAGCTGTTTTTT. It specifies CASSFAGGQGGTGELFF. Combining the CDR3 with reference TRBV7-9 and TRBJ2-2 gives the whole variable domain DTGVSQNPRHKITKRGQNVTFRCDPISEHNRLYWYRQTLGQGPEFLTYFQNEAQLEKSRLLSDRFSAERPKGSFSTLEIQRTEQGDSAMYLCASSFAGGQGGTGELFFGEGSRLTVL.

At least ten counts were recorded for this clone. This chain joins TRBV30 and TRBJ1-2, with D unresolved. Germline CDR1 and CDR2: GTSNPN and SVGIG (reference sequence). V lost 5 bases and J 8 bases, leaving 21 bases between the germline ends. This CDR3 comprises 14 residues. CDR3 sequence (DNA): TGTGCCTGGTTAAGGAGAGGAGAGTCCCACGGCTACACCTTC. Encoded protein: CAWLRRGESHGYTF.

This clone was detected a few times. CDR3 DNA: TGTGCCTGGAGTCCATTCGGACGGCCTAATGAAAAACTGTTTTTT. Residues: CAWSPFGRPNEKLFF. The chain links TRBV30 to TRBJ1-4; no clear D gene. V was cut by 2 bases and J by 3 bases, with 13 bases left in between. The CDR3 runs 15 residues. Germline values: CDR1 GTSNPN, CDR2 SVGIG (reference sequence).

This chain links TRBV2 with TRBJ2-5; D remains ambiguous. V was cut by 4 bases and J by 1 base, with 7 bases left in between. Germline V lookup: CDR1 SNHLY, CDR2 FYNNEI. The CDR3 is made up of 13 amino acids. The CDR3 nucleotides are TGTGCCAGCAGTGCCCAGACCCAAGAGACCCAGTACTTC. Encoded protein: CASSAQTQETQYF.

This chain uses TRBV25-1 with TRBJ1-2; 8 positions match TRBD1. The CDR3 has 16 residues. V lost 7 bases and J lost 5; bases outside the gene matches: 15. Looked up from germline, CDR1 is MGHDK and CDR2 is SYGVNS. CDR3 in amino acids: CASITWTGPPRYGYTF. CDR3 DNA: TGTGCCAGCATAACCTGGACAGGGCCCCCACGATATGGCTACACCTTC.

This clone appeared a few times. V is TRBV28 and J is TRBJ2-7, with D perhaps matching TRBD1 or TRBD2 (5 bases each). V was cut by 1 base and J by 5 bases, with 12 bases left in between. The germline CDR1 and CDR2 sequences are MDHEN and SYDVKM. This CDR3 contains 14 residues. The CDR3 DNA follows: TGTGCCAGCAGTTTATCCGGGGCCCGGAACGAGCAGTACGTC. Translated: CASSLSGARNEQYV.

The CDR3: CSVARHQETQYF. The DNA for the CDR3 is TGCAGCGTTGCTCGTCACCAAGAGACCCAGTACTTC. V gene TRBV29-1 combines with J gene TRBJ2-5; D remains ambiguous. The germline gives CDR1 SQVTM, CDR2 ANQGSEA. This CDR3 has 12 amino acids. Trimming stripped 4 bases from V and 0 bases from J, with 6 bases between.

The CDR3 region is CASSLGGSGPQHF. The CDR3 DNA reads as TGTGCCAGCAGCTTAGGAGGTAGTGGGCCCCAGCATTTT. This chain connects TRBV7-2 to TRBJ1-5; D gene ambiguous. V gave up 1 base and J gave up 9 bases, with 10 bases separating them. Germline V gives CDR1 SGHTA, CDR2 FQGNSA. The CDR3 sequence is 13 residues long.

The chain combines TRBV7-9 with TRBJ1-5, with a possible D match to TRBD1 (5 bases). This CDR3 is 15 amino acids long. V was clipped by 5 bases and J by 7 bases, with 18 bases between them. CDR1 is SEHNR and CDR2 is FQNEAQ in the germline V gene (reference sequence). The CDR3 DNA sequence: TGTGCCAGCAGCCGCTCAGGCAGGGCAGGGCAGCCCCAGCATTTT. It codes for CASSRSGRAGQPQHF.